A single sample gave rise to the 26 T cell receptor beta chains below, sequenced in a study of CD8 T cells in ankylosing spondylitis. Study findings and constraints: A motif of 7 to 9 highly homologous TCR beta variants was seen as apparently characteristic of ankylosing spondylitis blood.

Their specific antigens are unknown. TCRdb reprocessed the 5' RACE reads with MiXCR, giving one entry per CDR3 protein. The data show 800,000 to 900,000 distinct CDR3 sequences, with about an eighth seen just once and 0.45% to 0.6% held by the top ten. Sequencing was carried out using blood, either unsorted or a sorted T cell fraction (not recorded which). Receptor source: a male donor with ankylosing spondylitis.

This clonotype was picked up a small number of times. CDR3 region: CSVRGVGTDTQYF. Here the CDR3 DNA reads TGCAGTGTGAGGGGAGTCGGCACAGATACGCAGTATTTT. The chain employs TRBV20-1 and TRBJ2-3, with D perhaps assigned TRBD1 or TRBD2 (5 bases each). Germline loops: CDR1 DFQATT, CDR2 SNEGSKA (reference sequence). The germline V and J ends were trimmed by 7 bases and 1 base, with 12 bases remaining between them. The length of the CDR3 is 13 residues.

The V and J genes are TRBV20-1 and TRBJ2-5; either TRBD1 or TRBD2 may fit D (6 bases each). CDR3 length: 16 amino acids. CDR1 and CDR2 from the germline V gene are DFQATT and SNEGSKA (reference sequence). V was cut by 6 bases and J by 2 bases, with 22 bases left in between. As DNA, the CDR3 is TGCAGTGCCACCCTCCCCCGAGGGGGACTGCAAGAGACCCAGTACTTC. Its protein is CSATLPRGGLQETQYF.

J is TRBJ2-5 and V is TRBV7-9; D tentatively reads TRBD1 or TRBD2 (5 bases each). The CDR3 sequence is 13 residues long. Trimming took off 3 bases at V and 7 bases at J, with 12 bases between the two ends. Germline V gene data show CDR1 as SEHNR and CDR2 as FQNEAQ (reference sequence). For the CDR3, the DNA is TGTGCCAGCAGCTTCGTCGGGACGGGGACCCAGTACTTC. Translated, it gives CASSFVGTGTQYF.

In this sample, this clonotype turned up many times. The chain couples TRBV29-1 to TRBJ2-7; unclear D gene. CDR3 size: 13 residues. Germline V CDR1 and CDR2: SQVTM, ANQGSEA. The ends were cut back, 1 base at V and 5 bases at J, with 12 bases in the middle. CDR3 sequence (DNA): TGCAGCGTTGAAGGTCGGGTTTCCCACGAGCAGTACTTC. Translating it yields CSVEGRVSHEQYF.

This chain links TRBV29-1 with TRBJ2-1; 7 nucleotides line up with TRBD2. The CDR3 sequence is 13 residues long. Per germline, CDR1 SQVTM and CDR2 ANQGSEA. With V trimmed by 6 bases and J by 2 bases, 4 bases remained unmatched. The CDR3 loop is CSVMRGTYNEQFF. DNA for the CDR3: TGCAGCGTCATGCGGGGGACCTACAATGAGCAGTTCTTC.

The chain employs TRBV28 and TRBJ2-5; 10 positions match TRBD1. The CDR3 runs to 16 residues. The germline V gene has CDR1 MDHEN and CDR2 SYDVKM. With 6 bases clipped from V and 5 bases from J, the junction kept 12 bases outside the gene matches. CDR3 nucleotides: TGTGCCAGCAGAATGGTCGGGGACAGGGGAGTCGAGACCCAGTACTTC. This translates into CASRMVGDRGVETQYF. Full variable domain (rest looked up from reference TRBV28 and TRBJ2-5): DVKVTQSSRYLVKRTGEKVFLECVQDMDHENMFWYRQDPGLGLRLIYFSYDVKMKEKGDIPEGYSVSREKKERFSLILESASTNQTSMYLCASRMVGDRGVETQYFGPGTRLLVL.

This clonotype was counted many times. This chain uses TRBV20-1 with TRBJ1-1; 7 nucleotides align to TRBD1. Germline V gives CDR1 DFQATT, CDR2 SNEGSKA (reference sequence). Trimming removed 0 bases from V and 1 base from J; junction bases left unmatched: 5. This CDR3 has 15 residues. The chain's CDR3 is CSARDPTGSNTEAFF. The CDR3 DNA sequence: TGCAGTGCTAGAGATCCGACAGGGTCGAACACTGAAGCTTTCTTT.

In this sample, this clonotype turned up a few times. V usage is TRBV7-2 and J usage is TRBJ1-5; D perhaps matches TRBD1 (6 bases). The germline CDR1 and CDR2 sequences are SGHTA and FQGNSA. This CDR3 has 13 residues. V lost 5 bases and J lost 6, with 11 bases in between. The CDR3 region has the DNA TGTGCCAGCAGCCCTAACAGGGCTCAGCCCCAGCATTTT. Its translation: CASSPNRAQPQHF.

This chain joins TRBV20-1 and TRBJ2-7; 12 bases line up with TRBD2. The CDR3 runs to 15 residues. Germline trimming cut 3 bases from V and 4 bases from J; bases unmatched to any gene: 7. Germline V gives CDR1 DFQATT, CDR2 SNEGSKA (reference sequence). In DNA form, the CDR3 reads TGCAGTGCTAGTCCTAGCGGGAGGGGTCCTTACGAGCAGTACTTC. Amino acid sequence: CSASPSGRGPYEQYF.

The rearrangement uses TRBV6-2 or TRBV6-3 and TRBJ2-1; possible D gene TRBD1, 5 bases. CDR1 and CDR2 from the germline V gene are MNHEY and SVGEGT. V shed 6 bases and J shed 4 bases, with 16 bases lying between them. The CDR3 has 15 residues. The CDR3 protein is CASSPLRTLYNEQFF. The CDR3 DNA reads as TGTGCCAGCAGCCCTTTAAGGACACTATACAATGAGCAGTTCTTC.

In this sample, this clonotype turned up a few times. The CDR3 protein is CASSPRPLQYTEAFF. The CDR3 DNA is TGTGCCAGCAGCCCAAGACCACTTCAGTACACTGAAGCTTTCTTT. The rearrangement uses TRBV9 and TRBJ1-1, with unresolved D. This CDR3 is 15 amino acids long. V dropped 4 bases and J dropped 3 bases, with 16 bases sitting between them. CDR1 and CDR2 (germline): SGDLS, YYNGEE.

The CDR3 spells CASSQDFGGTQYF. The CDR3 coding sequence is TGCGCCAGCAGCCAAGATTTTGGGGGTACGCAGTATTTT. This chain connects TRBV4-1 to TRBJ2-3, with D perhaps TRBD1 or TRBD2 (5 bases each). V was trimmed by 0 bases and J by 8 bases, leaving 9 bases between them. From germline, CDR1 is MGHRA and CDR2 YSYEKL. This CDR3 is 13 amino acids long.

This clonotype was counted a few times. This chain joins TRBV6-2 or TRBV6-3 and TRBJ2-1, with D tentatively TRBD1 (5 bases). The CDR3 totals 16 residues. With 3 bases removed from V and 0 bases from J, the gap between germline ends came to 12 bases. CDR1 MNHEY and CDR2 SVGEGT come from the germline V gene. CDR3 sequence (DNA): TGTGCCAGCAGTTATTCCAGACAGAACTCCTACAATGAGCAGTTCTTC. Amino acid sequence: CASSYSRQNSYNEQFF.

The chain uses TRBV18 and TRBJ1-1; D perhaps matches TRBD1 (6 bases). Germline V CDR1 and CDR2: KGHSH, LQKENI. The CDR3 sequence is 15 residues long. Deletions cut 1 base from V and 1 base from J, with 10 bases between. CDR3 sequence (DNA): TGTGCCAGCTCACCACAGGGGGTCCAGAACACTGAAGCTTTCTTT. Translated, it gives CASSPQGVQNTEAFF.

A few counts support this clonotype. The V gene is TRBV12-3 or TRBV12-4, the J gene TRBJ1-2; TRBD1 is a possible D gene (6 bases). The CDR3 extends over 13 amino acids. V was cut by 4 bases and J by 6 bases, with 12 bases left in between. The CDR3 here is CASSSGAHHGYTF. Here the CDR3 DNA reads TGTGCCAGCAGTTCAGGGGCGCATCATGGCTACACCTTC.

The chain joins TRBV10-3 to TRBJ1-2, with a weak D call TRBD1 (6 bases). The CDR3 runs to 12 residues. CDR1 is ENHRY, CDR2 SYGVKD, per germline. Trimming took 11 bases from V and 7 from J, leaving 17 bases between them. DNA of the CDR3: TGTGCCTCCAAGGTACAGGGTGGTGGCTACACCTTC. Translated, it gives CASKVQGGGYTF.

Ten or more counts support this clonotype. V and J are TRBV20-1 and TRBJ1-1, with D maybe TRBD1 (6 bases). Trimming shortened V by 4 bases and J by 0 bases, and 12 bases separated the two germline ends. Germline values: CDR1 DFQATT, CDR2 SNEGSKA (reference sequence). The CDR3 totals 14 residues. CDR3 in amino acids: CSAIRGRLNTEAFF. CDR3 nucleotides: TGCAGTGCTATCCGGGGGCGATTGAACACTGAAGCTTTCTTT.

This rearrangement joins TRBV29-1 to TRBJ2-7; TRBD2 is a possible D gene (7 bases). V was pared by 6 bases and J by 3 bases, with 18 bases between. The length of the CDR3 is 14 residues. CDR1 is SQVTM and CDR2 is ANQGSEA in the germline V gene. CDR3 sequence: CSVGGVGGGYEQYF. The CDR3 bases are TGCAGCGTGGGGGGGGTCGGAGGGGGCTACGAGCAGTACTTC.

The CDR3 here is CASSPRRQGTGELFF. The CDR3 nucleotides read TGTGCCAGCAGTCCCCGGCGGCAGGGCACCGGGGAGCTGTTTTTT. V is TRBV12-3 or TRBV12-4 and J is TRBJ2-2; D may be TRBD1 (5 bases). The V end was cut by 5 bases, the J end by 4 bases, with 14 bases between. This CDR3 is built from 15 residues.

This chain connects TRBV12-3 or TRBV12-4 to TRBJ2-1, with a tentative D call TRBD2 (6 bases). Trimming removed 5 bases at V and 8 bases at J, with 19 bases between. CDR3 size: 15 residues. This chain's CDR3 is CASSLTSPKVDEQFF. The CDR3 DNA sequence: TGTGCCAGCAGTCTCACTAGCCCAAAGGTAGATGAGCAGTTCTTC.

In this sample, this clonotype turned up many times. The rearrangement links TRBV6-5 to TRBJ1-6; a weak D match, TRBD1 (6 bases). V dropped 6 bases and J dropped 10 bases, with 10 bases sitting between them. Germline CDR1 reads MNHEY; CDR2 reads SVGAGI. The CDR3 has 12 amino acids. The CDR3 loop is CASSRGESPLHF. CDR3 nucleotides: TGTGCCAGCAGCAGGGGAGAATCACCCCTCCACTTT.

This clonotype showed up many times. The rearrangement joins TRBV24-1 to TRBJ2-7; 9 bases fit TRBD1. Germline CDR1 and CDR2: KGHDR and SFDVKD. This CDR3 is 15 amino acids long. J gave up 2 bases and V 3 bases, and 4 bases lay outside the gene matches. The CDR3 nucleotides are TGTGCCACCAGTGATCCTGGGACAGGGACCTACGAGCAGTACTTC. Translated, it gives CATSDPGTGTYEQYF.

The sample holds a few counts of this clonotype. The gene calls are TRBV20-1 and TRBJ1-2; no clear D gene. This CDR3 spans 13 amino acids. Per the germline V gene, CDR1 is DFQATT and CDR2 is SNEGSKA (reference sequence). The ends were cut back, 5 bases at V and 1 base at J, with 11 bases in the middle. DNA of the CDR3: TGCAGTGCTGGGCTCGGAGGTAACTATGGCTACACCTTC. Amino acid sequence: CSAGLGGNYGYTF.

The rearrangement joins TRBV9 to TRBJ2-3; either TRBD1 or TRBD2 may supply D (5 bases each). The CDR3 has 16 residues. V dropped 4 bases and J dropped 0 bases, with 15 bases sitting between them. The germline V gene encodes CDR1 SGDLS and CDR2 YYNGEE. CDR3 sequence reads: CASSPGTSQSTDTQYF. CDR3 DNA: TGTGCCAGCAGCCCAGGGACGTCGCAGAGCACAGATACGCAGTATTTT.

This clonotype came up a few times. The chain combines TRBV11-2 with TRBJ2-7; D possibly corresponds to TRBD2 (5 bases). Germline lookup yields CDR1 SGHAT and CDR2 FQNNGV. V was clipped by 3 bases and J by 0 bases, with 9 bases between them. This CDR3 is 14 amino acids long. CDR3 sequence (DNA): TGTGCCAGCAGCTTCACGGGATTCTCCTACGAGCAGTACTTC. Translated, it gives CASSFTGFSYEQYF.

CDR3 loop: CASSLMLREKLFF. CDR3 coding DNA: TGTGCCAGCAGCTTAATGTTAAGAGAAAAACTGTTTTTT. This rearrangement joins TRBV7-2 to TRBJ1-4; no clear D. CDR1 is SGHTA, CDR2 FQGNSA, per germline. This CDR3 region has 13 residues. Trimming removed 2 bases from V and 8 bases from J, with 9 bases in between.